This T cell receptor (beta chain) was sequenced in a study of post-analysis software for immune sequencing data. Study outcomes and limitations: When patients were compared with controls, a handful of TRBV segments were more frequent, TRBV5-6, TRBV5-1 and TRBV20-1 among them.

For this clonotype: Its cognate antigen is unknown.

Every TCR beta cDNA library bore unique molecular identifiers. TCRdb itself ran the PCR reads through MiXCR, one entry per CDR3 protein. The sample contains around 770,000 distinct CDR3 sequences, 35% to 55% of which appear only once. Germline CDR1 reads SEHNR; CDR2 reads FQNEAQ (reference sequence). Trimming removed 5 bases from V and 0 bases from J, with 11 bases in between. CDR3 size: 14 residues. Sequenced input: blood. The V call is TRBV7-9, the J call TRBJ2-7; no reliable D call. This TCR was sampled from a girl aged 5-17 years with multiple sclerosis. CDR3 nucleotide sequence: TGTGCCAGCAGCCATGACACTACCTCCTACGAGCAGTACTTC. Translation: CASSHDTTSYEQYF.